This T cell receptor (beta chain) was sequenced in a study of T cell responses to AZD1222 COVID-19 vaccine. Study in general: Timing groups of about 4 and about 12 weeks for second doses were pooled.

The data were produced by immunoSEQ multiplex PCR, yet TCRdb's version contains in-frame clones alone and is incomplete. Among about 120,000 clones listed, about 90% were seen once. Overall study findings and caveats: The sample set comprised mostly white British donors with more females, and clonal diversity was possibly underestimated.

This CDR3 spans 15 amino acids. Germline V gene data show CDR1 as KGHDR and CDR2 as SFDVKD. V lost 0 bases, J lost 5 bases, and 10 bases lay in between. A word on this clone: Antigen: not known.

V is TRBV24-1 and J is TRBJ2-1; possible D gene TRBD2, 6 bases. The clonotype was recovered from an adult in good health. Here the sequenced sample was peripheral blood, taken on day 0 of AZD1222 vaccination. CDR3 residues: CATSDLAGSNNEQFF. In DNA form, the CDR3 reads TGTGCCACCAGTGATTTGGCGGGGTCCAACAATGAGCAGTTCTTC.